These 23 T cell receptor beta chains were sequenced from one sample in a study of blood T cell repertoires in COVID-19. The method was immunoSEQ multiplex PCR; TCRdb's version includes in-frame clones alone and lacks a portion of them. The repertoire holds just over 300,000 clones, around 86% seen once, with about 4.2% in the top ten. The source material was PBMCs or T cells enriched from blood (not recorded which). Every receptor here comes from a young man who had recovered from COVID-19.

The chain combines TRBV10-3 with TRBJ2-7; D ambiguous. Germline loops: CDR1 ENHRY, CDR2 SYGVKD. Trimming shortened V by 0 bases and J by 2 bases, and 11 bases separated the two germline ends. The CDR3 is 15 amino acids. This CDR3 is CAISESTAWAYEQYF. CDR3 nucleotide sequence: TGTGCCATCAGTGAGTCAACAGCTTGGGCCTACGAGCAGTACTTC.

V and J are TRBV5-1 and TRBJ2-5; TRBD2 agrees at 12 bases. The V and J ends lost 3 bases and 2 bases, in that order; junction bases with no gene match: 5. The CDR3 totals 16 residues. CDR1 and CDR2 from the germline V gene are SGHRS and YFSETQ. CDR3 sequence: CASSSRTSGEQETQYF. The CDR3, as DNA: TGCGCCAGCAGCTCTCGGACTAGCGGGGAGCAAGAGACCCAGTACTTC.

The chain links TRBV7-9 to TRBJ2-1; a possible D gene is TRBD2 (6 bases). V lost 3 bases and J lost 4, with 22 bases in between. Germline V gene sequence: CDR1 SEHNR, CDR2 FQNEAQ (reference sequence). This CDR3 comprises 18 residues. The chain's CDR3 is CASSLGDSKHRLYNEQFF. CDR3 nucleotide sequence: TGTGCCAGCAGCTTGGGGGACTCTAAACACCGCCTTTACAATGAGCAGTTCTTC.

The chain carries TRBV11-3 and TRBJ2-5; 11 nucleotides agree with TRBD2. Losses at the gene ends were 5 bases for V and 1 base for J; bases not matched to a gene: 9. Germline CDR1 reads SGHNT; CDR2 reads YENEEA. The CDR3 has 17 residues. CDR3: CASSPGWLAGGQETQYF. The CDR3, as DNA: TGTGCCAGCAGCCCTGGGTGGCTAGCGGGGGGCCAAGAGACCCAGTACTTC.

The chain's CDR3 is CASSEDRRGYTF. The CDR3 DNA reads TGTGCCAGCAGTGAGGATCGACGGGGCTACACCTTC. The chain uses TRBV12-3 or TRBV12-4 and TRBJ1-2, with no clear D. The V and J ends lost 5 bases and 8 bases respectively, with 12 bases between them. The CDR3 has 12 residues.

This clone came up once. The chain is built from TRBV20-1 and TRBJ1-1, with D perhaps TRBD1 (6 bases). The germline V gene encodes CDR1 DFQATT and CDR2 SNEGSKA (reference sequence). V lost 3 bases to trimming and J lost 11 bases, with 31 bases between them. This CDR3 contains 17 residues. The CDR3 reads CSASDMRRAQGSRGAFF. Here the CDR3 DNA reads TGCAGTGCTAGTGACATGCGACGGGCGCAGGGGTCGCGGGGGGCTTTCTTT.

The gene calls are TRBV6-5 and TRBJ2-1; the match to TRBD1 covers 9 bases. Trimming at V came to 6 bases and at J to 5 bases, leaving 5 bases not matched to a gene. This CDR3 is built from 14 residues. CDR1 is MNHEY and CDR2 is SVGAGI in the germline V gene. CDR3 sequence: CASRRGTGNNEQFF. The CDR3 region has the DNA TGTGCCAGCAGGCGAGGGACAGGGAACAATGAGCAGTTCTTC.

This clone has just a few counts. The chain uses TRBV10-1 and TRBJ2-7; 8 positions match TRBD1. V shed 5 bases and J 1 base; nucleotides not matched to a gene: 10. Germline-derived CDR1 and CDR2 are WNHNN and SYGVQD (reference sequence). CDR3 length: 16 amino acids. CDR3 DNA sequence: TGCGCCAGCAGTCCCCACCAAGGACAGGGATCCTACGAGCAGTACTTC. Translation: CASSPHQGQGSYEQYF.

The chain has TRBV19 and TRBJ1-5; D gene unclear. Trimming stripped 2 bases from V and 2 bases from J, with 19 bases between. Per the germline V gene, CDR1 is LNHDA and CDR2 is SQIVND (reference sequence). This CDR3 is 18 amino acids long. The CDR3 reads CASSISRGGGGGNQPQHF. CDR3 bases: TGTGCCAGTAGTATAAGCCGAGGAGGTGGAGGAGGCAATCAGCCCCAGCATTTT. The variable domain in full, with the rest retrieved from reference TRBV19 and TRBJ1-5, is DGGITQSPKYLFRKEGQNVTLSCEQNLNHDAMYWYRQDPGQGLRLIYYSQIVNDFQKGDIAEGYSVSREKKESFPLTVTSAQKNPTAFYLCASSISRGGGGGNQPQHFGDGTRLSIL.

The chain uses TRBV19 and TRBJ2-1; weak D call: TRBD2 (5 bases). There are 14 residues in the CDR3. Germline values: CDR1 LNHDA, CDR2 SQIVND (reference sequence). V was pared by 6 bases and J by 1 base, with 10 bases between. DNA of the CDR3: TGTGCCAGTAGCCCAAAGCGGTCCTACAATGAGCAGTTCTTC. Protein product: CASSPKRSYNEQFF.

J is TRBJ2-3 and V is TRBV4-1; the match to TRBD2 covers 7 bases. The CDR3 totals 12 residues. Per germline, CDR1 MGHRA and CDR2 YSYEKL. The V segment lost 0 bases and the J segment 9 bases; nucleotides outside the gene matches: 0. CDR3 loop: CASSQEAGTQYF. The CDR3 DNA reads TGCGCCAGCAGCCAAGAAGCGGGGACGCAGTATTTT.

In its sample, this clone was seen once. The V call is TRBV12-3 or TRBV12-4, the J call TRBJ1-2; TRBD1 agrees at 9 bases. CDR3 size: 13 residues. J gave up 2 bases and V 11 bases, and 6 bases lay outside the gene matches. CDR3 region: CAVRDRVNYGYTF. The CDR3 DNA reads TGTGCCGTCCGGGACAGGGTGAACTATGGCTACACCTTC.

The chain couples TRBV10-2 to TRBJ1-6, with a possible D match to TRBD1 (5 bases). CDR1 and CDR2 from the germline V gene are WSHSY and SAAADI. Deletions cut 1 base from V and 5 bases from J, with 9 bases between. The CDR3 has 15 amino acids. The CDR3 is CASSEWGENNSPLHF. CDR3 bases: TGCGCCAGCAGTGAGTGGGGGGAAAATAATTCACCCCTCCACTTT.

This clone is a singleton in its sample. J is TRBJ2-1 and V is TRBV9; maybe TRBD2 (5 bases). Trimming cost V 4 bases and J 8 bases, with 16 bases left between them. Germline V gene lookup returns CDR1 SGDLS and CDR2 YYNGEE. There are 14 residues in the CDR3. The DNA for the CDR3 is TGTGCCAGCAGCCCCCAGCGGTTGACCCATGAGCAGTTCTTC. It is translated as CASSPQRLTHEQFF. The variable domain in full, with the rest retrieved from reference TRBV9 and TRBJ2-1, is DSGVTQTPKHLITATGQRVTLRCSPRSGDLSVYWYQQSLDQGLQFLIQYYNGEERAKGNILERFSAQQFPDLHSELNLSSLELGDSALYFCASSPQRLTHEQFFGPGTRLTVL.

The gene calls are TRBV29-1 and TRBJ1-2, with D hard to call. Germline CDR1 reads SQVTM; CDR2 reads ANQGSEA. Deletions cut 5 bases from V and 5 bases from J, with 9 bases between. CDR3 length: 11 residues. The CDR3, as DNA: TGCAGCGTTCGGTGGGCTTATGGCTACACCTTC. Translating it yields CSVRWAYGYTF.

This sequence joins TRBV18 and TRBJ2-3, with TRBD2 matching over 10 bases. The germline V gene has CDR1 KGHSH and CDR2 LQKENI. The CDR3 has 19 residues. V shed 1 base, J shed 0 bases, and the junction held 10 bases outside the gene matches. CDR3 region: CASSPRRSGGAASTDTQYF. CDR3 in DNA: TGTGCCAGCTCACCACGGAGGAGCGGGGGGGCCGCTAGCACAGATACGCAGTATTTT.

The sample holds one count of this clone. The chain is built from TRBV5-1 and TRBJ1-1; TRBD1 agrees at 7 bases. Per the germline V gene, CDR1 is SGHRS and CDR2 is YFSETQ. V lost 0 bases and J lost 4; bases outside the gene matches: 3. This CDR3 is 14 amino acids long. The CDR3 nucleotides are TGCGCCAGCAGCTTGGGGGCAGGGGGCACTGAAGCTTTCTTT. It encodes CASSLGAGGTEAFF.

In regard to this clone: Other nucleotide sequences from this sample produce the same CDR3. The rearrangement links TRBV24-1 to TRBJ2-3, with D possibly matching TRBD1 (5 bases). CDR3 length equals 14 residues. V was shortened by 2 bases and J by 4 bases, with 9 bases between the two germline ends. CDR1 and CDR2 from the germline V gene are KGHDR and SFDVKD. The CDR3 protein is CATSDSGRADTQYF. The CDR3 region has the DNA TGTGCCACCAGTGATTCGGGCAGGGCAGATACGCAGTATTTT.

This clone was counted once. The chain combines TRBV19 with TRBJ1-5; TRBD1 might be the D (5 bases). Germline CDR1 and CDR2: LNHDA and SQIVND (reference sequence). Trimming cost V 5 bases and J 3 bases, with 14 bases left between them. The CDR3 has 15 amino acids. CDR3: CASSGARVVNQPQHF. Written as DNA, the CDR3 is TGTGCCAGTAGTGGCGCCAGGGTAGTCAATCAGCCCCAGCATTTT.

In nucleotides, the CDR3 is TGTGCCAGCAGTTTATCCTCCGCTGGGAGGCACTATGGCTACACCTTC. As protein: CASSLSSAGRHYGYTF. The gene calls are TRBV28 and TRBJ1-2; D not resolved. V was clipped by 1 base and J by 3 bases, with 15 bases between them. This CDR3 contains 16 residues. Germline V gene sequence: CDR1 MDHEN, CDR2 SYDVKM.

The rearrangement links TRBV19 to TRBJ2-2; TRBD1 aligns across 9 bases. Trimming took 5 bases from V and 7 from J; bases not matched to a gene: 11. The CDR3 runs to 16 residues. CDR1 is LNHDA, CDR2 SQIVND, per germline (reference sequence). CDR3: CASSRRTGEGNGELFF. The DNA for the CDR3 is TGTGCCAGTAGTCGTAGGACAGGGGAGGGGAACGGGGAGCTGTTTTTT. Variable domain in full (rest from reference TRBV19 and TRBJ2-2): DGGITQSPKYLFRKEGQNVTLSCEQNLNHDAMYWYRQDPGQGLRLIYYSQIVNDFQKGDIAEGYSVSREKKESFPLTVTSAQKNPTAFYLCASSRRTGEGNGELFFGEGSRLTVL.

The rearrangement links TRBV4-2 to TRBJ2-5, with 8 bases identical to TRBD2. In germline, CDR1 is LGHNA, CDR2 YNFKEQ. The CDR3 length is 15 residues. J lost 1 base, V lost 0 bases, and 1 base had no gene match. The CDR3 sequence: CASSQETSGQETQYF. The CDR3 DNA reads as TGTGCCAGCAGCCAAGAAACTAGCGGCCAAGAGACCCAGTACTTC.

The J gene is TRBJ2-1, the V gene TRBV24-1, with 7 bases aligning to TRBD2. From germline, CDR1 is KGHDR and CDR2 SFDVKD. V lost 4 bases and J lost 8; bases outside the gene matches: 16. This CDR3 has 17 residues. CDR3 sequence: CATSDSGLVERLDEQFF. The CDR3 nucleotides read TGTGCCACCAGTGACTCCGGACTAGTGGAACGTCTCGATGAGCAGTTCTTC.